The 5 T cell receptor beta chains in this list originate from one sample, sequenced in a study of cytomegalovirus exposure and HLA in healthy donors. In the PCR, 60 Vbeta and 13 Jbeta primers were used. The protocol was immunoSEQ multiplex PCR, while the TCRdb copy is restricted to in-frame clones and leaves out a portion. The sample contains 120,000 or so clones, over 60% of which appear only once. Sequenced material: PBMCs. The origin of the receptors is a middle-aged woman in good health and CMV-seropositive.

This clone was seen once. The chain combines TRBV9 with TRBJ1-4, with 11 bases that match TRBD1. J lost 8 bases, V lost 0 bases, and 3 bases had no gene match. This CDR3 is built from 15 residues. Looked up from germline, CDR1 is SGDLS and CDR2 is YYNGEE. The CDR3: CASSVDGTGGEKLFF. Written as DNA, the CDR3 is TGTGCCAGCAGCGTAGACGGGACAGGGGGAGAAAAACTGTTTTTT.

About this clone itself: One end of the junction varies from germline; a read error may be responsible. The chain recombines TRBV7-9 with TRBJ1-3, with 7 bases lining up with TRBD1. Germline V gene lookup returns CDR1 SEHNR and CDR2 FQNEAQ (reference sequence). There are 18 residues in the CDR3. CDR3 residues: CSSSLLGTDLSSGNTIYF. CDR3 DNA sequence: TGTTCCAGCAGCTTATTAGGGACAGACCTTTCCTCTGGAAACACCATATATTTT. Full variable domain (missing parts from reference TRBV7-9 and TRBJ1-3): DTGVSQNPRHKITKRGQNVTFRCDPISEHNRLYWYRQTLGQGPEFLTYFQNEAQLEKSRLLSDRFSAERPKGSFSTLEIQRTEQGDSAMYLCSSSLLGTDLSSGNTIYFGEGSWLTVV.

About this clone: The sample contains more than one DNA sequence encoding this CDR3. The rearrangement joins TRBV15 to TRBJ2-5; D is uncertain. V gave up 1 base and J gave up 4 bases, with 7 bases separating them. This CDR3 is 13 amino acids long. Germline V gene data show CDR1 as LNHNV and CDR2 as YYDKDF (reference sequence). The CDR3 reads CATSRGSGETQYF. As DNA, the CDR3 is TGTGCCACCAGCAGAGGTTCGGGAGAGACCCAGTACTTC.

In this sample, this clone turned up a few times. The chain combines TRBV7-9 with TRBJ2-5; a possible D gene is TRBD2 (7 bases). The germline gives CDR1 SEHNR, CDR2 FQNEAQ (reference sequence). Trimming removed 5 bases from V and 11 bases from J, with 15 bases in between. This CDR3 contains 12 residues. The CDR3, as DNA: TGTGCCAGCAGCGTGGGGGCGCGGGGGCAGTACTTC. It codes for CASSVGARGQYF.

This chain connects TRBV5-1 to TRBJ1-1, with a tentative D call TRBD1 (6 bases). There are 14 residues in the CDR3. The V and J ends lost 0 bases and 1 base respectively, with 7 bases between them. CDR1 and CDR2 from the germline V gene are SGHRS and YFSETQ. The CDR3 DNA follows: TGCGCCAGCAGCTTGGCGACAGGGAACACTGAAGCTTTCTTT. Amino acid sequence: CASSLATGNTEAFF.